These 21 T cell receptor beta chains were sequenced from one sample in a study of blood T cell repertoires in COVID-19. Libraries were prepared by immunoSEQ multiplex PCR; TCRdb keeps only in-frame clonotypes and omits some of them. Here the sample spans about 110,000 clones, about 91% being singletons. Sequenced: peripheral blood. Receptors were obtained from a man between 50 and 59 years old with active or convalescent COVID-19.

About this clone itself: One end of the junction is discordant with germline, which a read error may explain. The rearrangement joins TRBV15 to TRBJ1-5; TRBD1 is a possible D gene (6 bases). Germline V gene sequence: CDR1 LNHNV, CDR2 YYDKDF (reference sequence). This CDR3 region has 13 residues. CDR3 nucleotides: TGTGCCACCAGCATGACCAGGGGTCAGCCCCAACATTTT. This codes for CATSMTRGQPQHF.

This chain uses TRBV3-1 (or the pseudogene TRBV3-2) with TRBJ1-6, with a possible D match to TRBD1 (6 bases). The germline V gene encodes CDR1 LGHDT and CDR2 YNNKEL (reference sequence). The ends were cut back, 7 bases at V and 0 bases at J, with 13 bases in the middle. The CDR3 sequence is 16 residues long. The CDR3 sequence: CASMDRTVSYNSPLHF. Here the CDR3 DNA reads TGTGCCAGCATGGACCGGACAGTCTCCTATAATTCACCCCTCCACTTT.

The chain uses TRBV28 and TRBJ2-5; D is perhaps TRBD2 (5 bases). V gave up 5 bases and J gave up 0 bases, with 13 bases separating them. Germline V gives CDR1 MDHEN, CDR2 SYDVKM. CDR3 size: 15 residues. CDR3 in DNA: TGTGCCAGCAGTCGAGGACTTTACGACCAAGAGACCCAGTACTTC. This translates into CASSRGLYDQETQYF.

This clone was picked up one time. The CDR3 protein is CASSPGSGTF. DNA of the CDR3: TGTGCCAGCAGCCCGGGGAGCGGCACCTTC. The chain employs TRBV7-9 and TRBJ1-2; the D is unclear. V was pared by 5 bases and J by 13 bases, with 11 bases between. The germline V gene has CDR1 SEHNR and CDR2 FQNEAQ (reference sequence). The CDR3 contains 10 residues.

This chain uses TRBV7-9 with TRBJ1-3; the match to TRBD1 covers 9 bases. Unmatched junction bases numbered 0, after V lost 5 bases and J lost 1 base. This CDR3 contains 14 residues. The germline gives CDR1 SEHNR, CDR2 FQNEAQ (reference sequence). The DNA of the CDR3 is TGTGCCAGCAGCGACAGGGGGTCTGGAAACACCATATATTTT. Translation: CASSDRGSGNTIYF.

The V and J genes are TRBV4-3 and TRBJ2-1; 12 bases align to TRBD2. V trimming: 3 bases; J trimming: 0 bases; junction bases outside the gene matches: 6. This CDR3 contains 18 residues. The germline V gene encodes CDR1 LGHNA and CDR2 YSLEER. The CDR3 bases are TGCGCCAGCAGCCAGCTTGGACTAGCGGGGATCTCCTACAATGAGCAGTTCTTC. This codes for CASSQLGLAGISYNEQFF.

The chain links TRBV25-1 to TRBJ2-3, with D unclear. The CDR3 has 13 amino acids. Germline V gives CDR1 MGHDK, CDR2 SYGVNS. Between the trimmed V and J ends, which lost 8 bases and 5 bases, there was a span of 14 bases. The CDR3 DNA reads as TGTGCCAGCGTGGAACAGCCCGGAGATACGCAGTATTTT. This translates into CASVEQPGDTQYF.

CDR3 nucleotide sequence: TGTGCCATCAGAGGGACAGGGAGGGATAATTCACCCCTCCACTTT. Amino acids: CAIRGTGRDNSPLHF. The chain recombines TRBV10-3 with TRBJ1-6; TRBD1 matches at 9 bases. Germline V gene lookup returns CDR1 ENHRY and CDR2 SYGVKD. V lost 6 bases, J lost 5 bases, and 5 bases stayed unmatched. The CDR3 covers 15 residues.

The chain is built from TRBV29-1 and TRBJ2-5; 7 bases match TRBD1. Trimming took 6 bases from V and 5 from J; bases not matched to a gene: 9. Germline V lookup: CDR1 SQVTM, CDR2 ANQGSEA. The CDR3 runs to 13 residues. CDR3 in amino acids: CSVATGADETQYF. CDR3 in DNA: TGCAGCGTGGCAACAGGGGCGGACGAGACCCAGTACTTC.

The CDR3 DNA sequence: TGTGCCAGTAGTATAGGTGTACGACAGGGGGGTCAGCCCCAGCATTTT. Encoded protein: CASSIGVRQGGQPQHF. The genes are TRBV19 and TRBJ1-5, with 9 bases lining up with TRBD1. V gave up 1 base and J gave up 6 bases; unmatched junction bases: 7. Germline V gives CDR1 LNHDA, CDR2 SQIVND (reference sequence). The CDR3 has 16 residues.

DNA for the CDR3: TGTGCCAGCAGTACCCCGGGACTTTTAGTGTTGCAGTACTTC. Encoded protein: CASSTPGLLVLQYF. The chain recombines TRBV28 with TRBJ2-7; D possibly corresponds to TRBD2 (6 bases). This CDR3 is 14 amino acids long. Trimming stripped 5 bases from V and 9 bases from J, with 20 bases between. Per the germline V gene, CDR1 is MDHEN and CDR2 is SYDVKM.

The V gene is TRBV20-1, the J gene TRBJ1-1, with D perhaps matching TRBD1 (5 bases). Per germline, CDR1 DFQATT and CDR2 SNEGSKA (reference sequence). The CDR3 has 13 residues. The germline V and J ends were trimmed by 6 bases and 6 bases, with 17 bases remaining between them. The CDR3 nucleotides are TGCAGTGCGAGTAACCCAGGGCCGGCTGAAGCTTTCTTT. Translated: CSASNPGPAEAFF.

The J gene is TRBJ1-1, the V gene TRBV7-9, with 7 positions matching TRBD1. Per germline, CDR1 SEHNR and CDR2 FQNEAQ (reference sequence). This CDR3 region has 16 residues. The V gene end was trimmed by 6 bases and the J gene end by 3 bases; junction bases not matched to a gene: 13. CDR3 bases: TGTGCCAGCAGACCACACGGGACAGCTCGAGACACTGAAGCTTTCTTT. This gives the protein CASRPHGTARDTEAFF.

V is TRBV4-3 and J is TRBJ2-2; a weak D match, TRBD2 (5 bases). The CDR3 is 15 amino acids. V gave up 0 bases and J gave up 8 bases, with 13 bases separating them. CDR1 and CDR2 from the germline V gene are LGHNA and YSLEER. The CDR3 loop is CASSQDRGIEGELFF. The CDR3 coding sequence is TGCGCCAGCAGCCAAGATCGAGGGATTGAGGGGGAGCTGTTTTTT.

The V and J genes are TRBV6-1 and TRBJ1-3; 8 nucleotides agree with TRBD1. Germline V gene data show CDR1 as MNHNS and CDR2 as SASEGT. There are 16 residues in the CDR3. V gave up 4 bases and J gave up 0 bases; unmatched junction bases: 5. DNA for the CDR3: TGTGCCAGCAGTGTCGACAGGGGCTACTCTGGAAACACCATATATTTT. Translating gives CASSVDRGYSGNTIYF.

The chain uses TRBV7-9 and TRBJ1-6; no firm D call. The CDR3 contains 15 residues. Trimming took 2 bases from V and 6 from J, leaving 11 bases between them. Germline V lookup: CDR1 SEHNR, CDR2 FQNEAQ (reference sequence). CDR3 nucleotides: TGTGCCAGCAGCTTAAGCGGTCGGATTAATTCACCCCTCCACTTT. Translation: CASSLSGRINSPLHF.

The gene calls are TRBV4-3 and TRBJ1-2; tentatively, D is TRBD1 (5 bases). Deletions cut 0 bases from V and 4 bases from J, with 15 bases between. Germline V gene data show CDR1 as LGHNA and CDR2 as YSLEER. There are 16 residues in the CDR3. CDR3 in DNA: TGCGCCAGCAGCCAAGAGGGCTTGGCGGGGACCTATGGCTACACCTTC. Amino acid sequence: CASSQEGLAGTYGYTF.

The V gene is TRBV10-3, the J gene TRBJ2-5, with D possibly TRBD1 on 5 matching bases. The CDR3 is 14 residues long. V lost 0 bases to trimming and J lost 2 bases, with 7 bases between them. Germline V CDR1 and CDR2: ENHRY, SYGVKD. Here the CDR3 reads CAISESGQQETQYF. DNA of the CDR3: TGTGCCATCAGTGAGTCGGGGCAGCAAGAGACCCAGTACTTC.

The chain combines TRBV5-5 with TRBJ2-1; TRBD2 is a possible D gene (6 bases). Germline V gives CDR1 SGHKS, CDR2 YYEKEE (reference sequence). Trimming cost V 0 bases and J 10 bases, with 26 bases left between them. The CDR3 loop spans 18 amino acids. CDR3 coding DNA: TGTGCCAGCAGCTTGGGTCGCAACGCGGGGACGGCCGGCTTGGAGCAGTTCTTC. It codes for CASSLGRNAGTAGLEQFF.

The rearrangement links TRBV12-3 or TRBV12-4 to TRBJ2-3, with D uncertain. Trimming took 3 bases from V and 11 from J, leaving 9 bases between them. This CDR3 has 11 amino acids. The CDR3 loop reads CASSLMRKQYF. The CDR3 nucleotides read TGTGCCAGCAGTTTGATGAGGAAGCAGTATTTT.

V gene TRBV29-1 combines with J gene TRBJ2-5; tentatively, D is TRBD1 (6 bases). CDR1 is SQVTM and CDR2 is ANQGSEA in the germline V gene. The CDR3 consists of 14 residues. Trimming left V 5 bases short and J 5 bases short, with 18 bases between. The DNA for the CDR3 is TGCAGCGTTTCGACGGGGATGAGGGGGGAGACCCAGTACTTC. Protein sequence: CSVSTGMRGETQYF.